The source of this TCR beta chain is a study of identifying expanded T cells in peripheral blood. Sequencing used immunoSEQ multiplex PCR; TCRdb keeps in-frame clones, though not all of them. The sample lists some 99,000 clones, roughly 90% occurring once. As to this clone: The antigen is undetermined.

Study outcomes and limitations: Over two and four weeks, about 17 and 20 clones changed, versus roughly 1.1 between replicates.

This CDR3 has 16 amino acids. The germline V gene encodes CDR1 LNHDA and CDR2 SQIVND (reference sequence). Trimming pared 5 bases from V and 1 base from J, leaving 15 bases between. The sequencing input was blood. The rearrangement uses TRBV19 and TRBJ1-5; D might be TRBD1 (5 bases). This clonotype was obtained from a person between 18 and 75 years old in good health. The CDR3 spells CASSWAGLSSNQPQHF. CDR3 coding DNA: TGTGCCAGTAGTTGGGCAGGGCTTTCGAGCAATCAGCCCCAGCATTTT.